This entry concerns a single TCR beta chain. This specimen belongs to a study of monozygotic twins with inflammatory bowel disease. TCR libraries were prepared from 3500 ng total RNA each. The team made cDNA by running eight separate reactions for each sample. Reanalyzing the 5' RACE reads, TCRdb keeps one entry per CDR3 protein, without DNA. Its clone listing holds about 380,000 distinct CDR3 sequences. This CDR3 region has 17 residues. The germline V gene has CDR1 SGHAT and CDR2 FQDESV (reference sequence). The blood volume drawn from each donor was around 2.5 ml. The chain is built from TRBV11-1 and TRBJ2-3; TCRdb designates TRBD1, a call that cannot be tested without DNA. Sequenced sample: blood. The TCR was taken from a human donor with ulcerative colitis or Crohn's disease, or a healthy co-twin of an affected twin (not recorded which). The CDR3 spells CASSSSPGHTTTDTQYF.